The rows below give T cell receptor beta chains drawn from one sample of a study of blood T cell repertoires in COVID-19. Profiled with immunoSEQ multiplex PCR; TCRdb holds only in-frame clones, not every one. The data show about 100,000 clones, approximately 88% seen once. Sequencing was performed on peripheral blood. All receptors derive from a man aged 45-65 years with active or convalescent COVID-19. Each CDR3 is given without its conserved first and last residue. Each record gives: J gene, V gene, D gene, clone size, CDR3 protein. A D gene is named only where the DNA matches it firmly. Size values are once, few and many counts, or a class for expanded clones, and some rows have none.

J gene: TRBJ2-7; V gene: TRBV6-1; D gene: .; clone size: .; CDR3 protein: ASSELGGESYEQY
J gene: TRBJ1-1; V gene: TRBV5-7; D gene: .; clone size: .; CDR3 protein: ASSLAWADTEAF
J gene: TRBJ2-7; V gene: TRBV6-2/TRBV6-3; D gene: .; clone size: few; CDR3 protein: ASRPTGGWMYEQY
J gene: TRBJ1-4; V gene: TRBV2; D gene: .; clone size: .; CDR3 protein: ASSDEATNEKLF
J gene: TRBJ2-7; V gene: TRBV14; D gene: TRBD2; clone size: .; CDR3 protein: ASSQTRGLAGYEQY
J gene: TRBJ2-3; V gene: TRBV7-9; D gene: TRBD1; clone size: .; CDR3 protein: ASSSRPWGQGKVDTQY
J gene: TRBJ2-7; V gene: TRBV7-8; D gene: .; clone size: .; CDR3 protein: ASSLERQTEQY
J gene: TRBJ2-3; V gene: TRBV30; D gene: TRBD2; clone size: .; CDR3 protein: AWSRGGSASTDTQY
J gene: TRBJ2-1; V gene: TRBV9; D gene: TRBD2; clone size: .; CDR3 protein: ASSVVASGRYNEQF
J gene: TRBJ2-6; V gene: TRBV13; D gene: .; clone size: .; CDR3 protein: ASSRWSSGANVLT
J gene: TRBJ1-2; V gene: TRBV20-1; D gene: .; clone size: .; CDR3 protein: SASRGTDGYT